The next 17 T cell receptor beta chains were all read from a single sample in a study of PD-L1 blockade in urothelial cancer. Generated by immunoSEQ multiplex PCR, the TCRdb table keeps only in-frame clones and is missing some. Of 70,000 to 85,000 clones in the sample, 80% to 85% were seen once. The input for sequencing was PBMCs, taken around atezolizumab (anti-PD-L1) treatment. These receptors were taken from a man aged 65 to 79 with urothelial cancer.

A single count supports this clone. The chain links TRBV27 to TRBJ1-3; D is uncertain. CDR3 length: 17 amino acids. Trimming took 4 bases from V and 0 from J, leaving 16 bases between them. Germline CDR1 reads MNHEY; CDR2 reads SMNVEV (reference sequence). The CDR3 bases are TGTGCCAGCAGTTCCCCAGGCAGGTCTGCCTCTGGAAACACCATATATTTT. Encoded protein: CASSSPGRSASGNTIYF.

This chain uses TRBV7-8 with TRBJ1-4; TRBD1 agrees at 12 bases. The J segment lost 6 bases and the V segment lost 2 bases, leaving 7 bases of the junction unmatched. The V gene's germline CDR1 is SGHVS and CDR2 FQNEAQ. This CDR3 comprises 17 residues. Here the CDR3 DNA reads TGTGCCAGCAGCTTACCGGGACAGGGGGCTTTTCATGAAAAACTGTTTTTT. It specifies CASSLPGQGAFHEKLFF.

This sequence joins TRBV6-1 and TRBJ2-2, with D perhaps TRBD1 (6 bases). Germline-derived CDR1 and CDR2 are MNHNS and SASEGT. V lost 6 bases to trimming and J lost 5 bases, with 10 bases between them. The CDR3 has 13 residues. The CDR3 bases are TGTGCCAGCAGGAAACAGGGAACCGGGGAGCTGTTTTTT. Its protein product is CASRKQGTGELFF.

J is TRBJ2-5 and V is TRBV7-2, with TRBD2 identical over 8 bases. V trimming: 1 base; J trimming: 4 bases; junction bases outside the gene matches: 11. CDR1 and CDR2 (germline): SGHTA, FQGNSA. This CDR3 is built from 17 residues. CDR3 amino acids: CASSLGSGRDPVETQYF. The CDR3 bases are TGTGCCAGCAGCTTAGGGAGCGGGAGAGACCCAGTAGAGACCCAGTACTTC.

This clone appeared a single time. The chain carries TRBV28 and TRBJ2-7; D possibly corresponds to TRBD1 (6 bases). The CDR3 contains 13 residues. Germline CDR1 MDHEN, CDR2 SYDVKM. The V and J ends lost 6 bases and 4 bases respectively, with 13 bases between them. As DNA, the CDR3 is TGTGCCAGCAGGCAGGACAGCCTATACGAGCAGTACTTC. Amino acids: CASRQDSLYEQYF.

V gene TRBV5-4 combines with J gene TRBJ2-3; D unresolved. The length of the CDR3 is 14 residues. Trimming cost V 5 bases and J 2 bases, with 12 bases left between them. The germline V gene encodes CDR1 SGHNT and CDR2 YYREEE (reference sequence). The chain's CDR3 is CASSLNQVTDTQYF. The CDR3 DNA follows: TGTGCCAGCAGTCTAAACCAGGTCACAGATACGCAGTATTTT.

The chain uses TRBV6-5 and TRBJ2-7, with TRBD2 identical over 8 bases. The CDR3 has 15 residues. V was pared by 2 bases and J by 5 bases, with 8 bases of the junction left unmatched. Germline values: CDR1 MNHEY, CDR2 SVGAGI. CDR3 DNA sequence: TGTGCCAGCAGTTACCAGAGCGGGAGTCCCCACGAGCAGTACTTC. Residues: CASSYQSGSPHEQYF.

A single count supports this clone. This chain connects TRBV5-1 to TRBJ2-7, with D perhaps matching TRBD2 (5 bases). Between the trimmed V and J ends, which lost 2 bases and 4 bases, there was a span of 16 bases. CDR1 is SGHRS and CDR2 is YFSETQ in the germline V gene. There are 15 residues in the CDR3. CDR3 protein: CASSFDSDYGYEQYF. The CDR3 DNA follows: TGCGCCAGCAGCTTTGACTCAGACTACGGGTACGAGCAGTACTTC.

J is TRBJ1-2 and V is TRBV28; 9 bases fit TRBD1. CDR1 is MDHEN and CDR2 is SYDVKM in the germline V gene. V was clipped by 7 bases and J by 6 bases; unmatched bases: 12. The CDR3 sequence is 15 residues long. CDR3 residues: CASTMHTGGINGYTF. CDR3 sequence (DNA): TGTGCCAGCACCATGCACACAGGGGGCATTAATGGCTACACCTTC.

The chain recombines TRBV9 with TRBJ1-1; TRBD1 matches 9 bases. The CDR3 totals 18 residues. Unmatched junction bases numbered 12, after V lost 0 bases and J lost 3 bases. Looked up from germline, CDR1 is SGDLS and CDR2 is YYNGEE. For the CDR3, the DNA is TGTGCCAGCAGCGTAGACCCAACAGGGGGCGGGGTGGACACTGAAGCTTTCTTT. It codes for CASSVDPTGGGVDTEAFF.

The rearrangement uses TRBV30 and TRBJ2-3, with 7 bases aligning to TRBD1. Germline V CDR1 and CDR2: GTSNPN, SVGIG (reference sequence). V shed 2 bases and J 6 bases; nucleotides not matched to a gene: 5. The CDR3 covers 13 residues. The CDR3 DNA is TGTGCCTGGAGTAAACAGACAGGGGATACGCAGTATTTT. It encodes CAWSKQTGDTQYF.

The count of this clone is one. The CDR3, as DNA: TGTGCCAGTAGTCCTCGGACAGGGGGCTACGAGCAGTACTTC. Its translation is CASSPRTGGYEQYF. V and J are TRBV19 and TRBJ2-7; 10 nucleotides align to TRBD1. The germline V gene has CDR1 LNHDA and CDR2 SQIVND (reference sequence). J was trimmed by 3 bases and V by 5 bases; bases with no gene match: 4. This CDR3 has 14 amino acids.

V usage is TRBV4-2 and J usage is TRBJ2-1; 12 bases are shared with TRBD1. The germline V gene encodes CDR1 LGHNA and CDR2 YNFKEQ. This CDR3 region has 14 residues. J gave up 9 bases and V 6 bases, and 6 bases lay outside the gene matches. The CDR3, as DNA: TGTGCCAGCAGGGGGGACAGGGGGCGTCCTGAGCAGTTCTTC. It encodes CASRGDRGRPEQFF.

The chain uses TRBV7-9 and TRBJ1-2, with 8 bases lining up with TRBD1. V shed 4 bases and J 8 bases; nucleotides not matched to a gene: 9. CDR3 length: 14 amino acids. The V gene's germline CDR1 is SEHNR and CDR2 FQNEAQ (reference sequence). This CDR3 reads CASSSGQGRGGYTF. CDR3 bases: TGTGCCAGCAGCTCCGGACAGGGCCGCGGCGGCTACACCTTC.

The chain recombines TRBV4-2 with TRBJ2-7, with 8 bases that match TRBD1. The CDR3 runs 19 residues. CDR1 LGHNA and CDR2 YNFKEQ come from the germline V gene. The V gene end was trimmed by 0 bases and the J gene end by 3 bases; junction bases not matched to a gene: 16. The CDR3, as DNA: TGTGCCAGCAGCCAAGATCAGGCAGGGGGCAGTCTTACCTACTACGAGCAGTACTTC. Its protein product is CASSQDQAGGSLTYYEQYF.

V usage is TRBV28 and J usage is TRBJ1-1, with 10 positions matching TRBD1. V lost 5 bases, J lost 3 bases, and 6 bases stayed unmatched. The germline V gene has CDR1 MDHEN and CDR2 SYDVKM. The CDR3 runs to 15 residues. The CDR3 DNA is TGTGCCAGCAGTGTAGGGACAGGGGTGGACACTGAAGCTTTCTTT. Translating gives CASSVGTGVDTEAFF. Using reference TRBV28 and TRBJ1-1 for the parts outside the CDR3, the full variable domain is DVKVTQSSRYLVKRTGEKVFLECVQDMDHENMFWYRQDPGLGLRLIYFSYDVKMKEKGDIPEGYSVSREKKERFSLILESASTNQTSMYLCASSVGTGVDTEAFFGQGTRLTVV.

The chain has TRBV5-1 and TRBJ2-7; 7 nucleotides match TRBD2. The CDR3 consists of 14 residues. Trimming took 2 bases from V and 3 from J; bases not matched to a gene: 5. CDR1 and CDR2 (germline): SGHRS, YFSETQ. In DNA form, the CDR3 reads TGCGCCAGCAGCTTTGGGGGGGACTACTACGAGCAGTACTTC. Encoded protein: CASSFGGDYYEQYF. Full variable domain (remainder filled in from reference TRBV5-1 and TRBJ2-7): KAGVTQTPRYLIKTRGQQVTLSCSPISGHRSVSWYQQTPGQGLQFLFEYFSETQRNKGNFPGRFSGRQFSNSRSEMNVSTLELGDSALYLCASSFGGDYYEQYFGPGTRLTVT.